This T cell receptor (beta chain) is drawn from a study of regulatory T cells in long-lasting Graves disease. Notes on the study in general: Graves' patients with persistent disease showed TCR diversity lower than patients newly diagnosed. New patients shared fewer public clonotypes (around 970) than persistent patients did (roughly 2,600). Under persistent disease, TRBV28, TRBJ1-2 and TRBJ2-5 were used preferentially.

Stated time point: persistent/refractory GD, antithyroid drugs over 5 years with positive TRAb. RNA extracted from PBMCs served as the sequencing template. Investigators prepared the TCR beta libraries by applying iRepertoire HTBI primers and Arm-PCR of CDR3 regions. TCRdb re-analysed the multiplex PCR reads in MiXCR, keeping a single row per CDR3 protein. The sample includes some 470,000 distinct CDR3 sequences, approximately 21% of them seen just once. This clonotype was detected many times. Its antigen remains unknown. V was shortened by 3 bases and J by 1 base, with 9 bases between the two germline ends. This CDR3 has 14 amino acids. Germline V CDR1 and CDR2: MDHEN, SYDVKM.

The sample here was peripheral blood mononuclear cells (PBMCs), taken when the disease was refractory, from a patient treated with antithyroid drugs. The rearrangement joins TRBV28 to TRBJ2-5; D gene unclear. The TCR originated in a female donor with Graves disease. The CDR3 sequence is CASSFRQSQETQYF. DNA of the CDR3: TGTGCCAGCAGTTTTCGACAATCCCAAGAGACCCAGTACTTC.